The clone carrying this T cell receptor beta chain has only a few counts. The CDR3 contains 11 residues. V gave up 4 bases and J gave up 9 bases, with 7 bases separating them. The entry originates in a study of T cells of healthy individuals. A single record per CDR3 protein comes from TCRdb applying MiXCR to the 5' RACE reads. Of fewer than 75,000 distinct CDR3 sequences in the sample, about 17% are singletons; the top ten hold approximately 4.7%. The origin of this receptor is a human donor in good health. The chain couples TRBV12-3 or TRBV12-4 to TRBJ1-5; D is uncertain. The CDR3 loop is CASSYSGPQHF. The CDR3 nucleotides read TGTGCCAGCAGTTATTCCGGGCCCCAGCATTTT.